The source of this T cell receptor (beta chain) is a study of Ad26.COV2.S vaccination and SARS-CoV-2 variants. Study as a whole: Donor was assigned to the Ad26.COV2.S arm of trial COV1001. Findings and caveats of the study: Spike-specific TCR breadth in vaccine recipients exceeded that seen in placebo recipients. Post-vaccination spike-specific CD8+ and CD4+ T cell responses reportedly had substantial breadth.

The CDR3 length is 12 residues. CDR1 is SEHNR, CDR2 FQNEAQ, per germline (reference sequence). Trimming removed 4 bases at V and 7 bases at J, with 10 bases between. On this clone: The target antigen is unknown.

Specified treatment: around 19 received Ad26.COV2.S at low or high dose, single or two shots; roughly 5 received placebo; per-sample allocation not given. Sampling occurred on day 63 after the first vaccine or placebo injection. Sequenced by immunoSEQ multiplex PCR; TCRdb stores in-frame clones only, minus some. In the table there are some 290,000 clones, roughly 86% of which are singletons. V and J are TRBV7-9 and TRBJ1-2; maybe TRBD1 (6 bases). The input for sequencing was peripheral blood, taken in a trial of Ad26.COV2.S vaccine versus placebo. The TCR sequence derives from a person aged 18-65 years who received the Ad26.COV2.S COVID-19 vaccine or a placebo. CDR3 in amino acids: CASSYPRGGYTF. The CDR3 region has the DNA TGTGCCAGCAGCTACCCCAGGGGTGGCTACACCTTC.